Listed below are T cell receptor beta chains from one sample, sequenced in a study of blood T cell repertoires in COVID-19. This table comes from immunoSEQ multiplex PCR, and its TCRdb copy is limited to in-frame clones, with some not included. The sample yields around 300,000 clones, about nine tenths seen once. The sequenced sample consisted of peripheral blood. Receptor source: a woman in her twenties or thirties with active or convalescent COVID-19. Both conserved end residues are part of each CDR3. Fields, in order: J gene, D gene, V gene, clone size, CDR3 DNA, CDR3 protein. A D gene is named only where the DNA matches it firmly. Only part of the rows carry a size: once, few, many, or a class if the clone is expanded.

j_gene: TRBJ1-4; d_gene: NA; v_gene: TRBV30; abundance: NA; CDR3nt: TGTGCCTGGACCGCAGGACAGAACAATAATGAAAAACTGTTTTTT; CDR3aa: CAWTAGQNNNEKLFF
j_gene: TRBJ1-5; d_gene: TRBD1; v_gene: TRBV2; abundance: NA; CDR3nt: TGTGCCAGCAGGAGGACAGGGGAGCAGCCCCAGCATTTT; CDR3aa: CASRRTGEQPQHF
j_gene: TRBJ2-1; d_gene: TRBD1; v_gene: TRBV5-4; abundance: NA; CDR3nt: TGTGCCGCAAGGGACAGGTACAATGAGCAGTTCTTC; CDR3aa: CAARDRYNEQFF
j_gene: TRBJ2-4; d_gene: TRBD1; v_gene: TRBV7-3; abundance: NA; CDR3nt: TGTGCCAGCAGCTTAAGGGACAGAGGAAACATTCAGTACTTC; CDR3aa: CASSLRDRGNIQYF
j_gene: TRBJ2-7; d_gene: NA; v_gene: TRBV18; abundance: NA; CDR3nt: TGTGCCAGCTCACCACCGGGTACGGGGAACTACGAGCAGTACTTC; CDR3aa: CASSPPGTGNYEQYF
j_gene: TRBJ1-3; d_gene: NA; v_gene: TRBV27; abundance: NA; CDR3nt: TGTGCCAGCTCCCCGAGGTGGTCCTCTGGAAACACCATATATTTT; CDR3aa: CASSPRWSSGNTIYF
j_gene: TRBJ2-3; d_gene: NA; v_gene: TRBV10-3; abundance: NA; CDR3nt: TGTGCCATCAGGGAGGGGGCGACCGATACGCAGTATTTT; CDR3aa: CAIREGATDTQYF
j_gene: TRBJ2-3; d_gene: TRBD2; v_gene: TRBV7-2; abundance: few; CDR3nt: TGTGCCAGCAGCCAAGGACTAGCGGGTACTAGCACAGATACGCAGTATTTT; CDR3aa: CASSQGLAGTSTDTQYF
j_gene: TRBJ1-1; d_gene: NA; v_gene: TRBV19; abundance: NA; CDR3nt: TGTGCCAGCATCGGGGGGTCCGGCACTGAAGCTTTCTTT; CDR3aa: CASIGGSGTEAFF
j_gene: TRBJ2-7; d_gene: NA; v_gene: TRBV9; abundance: NA; CDR3nt: TGTGCCAGCAAGCTCCCCGACAGTCACTACTCCTACGAGCAGTACTTC; CDR3aa: CASKLPDSHYSYEQYF
j_gene: TRBJ2-1; d_gene: NA; v_gene: TRBV7-7; abundance: once; CDR3nt: TGTGCTAGCAGCTTAATGCCGGGGCGGGGGCTATACAATGAGCAGTTCTTC; CDR3aa: CASSLMPGRGLYNEQFF
j_gene: TRBJ1-5; d_gene: TRBD1; v_gene: TRBV4-1; abundance: once; CDR3nt: TGCGCCAGCAGCCAAGAATCAGGGGGGAATCAGCCCCAGCATTTT; CDR3aa: CASSQESGGNQPQHF
j_gene: TRBJ1-6; d_gene: NA; v_gene: TRBV5-1; abundance: NA; CDR3nt: TGCGCCAGCAGCTCTGGGACAACTTATAATTCACCCCTCCACTTT; CDR3aa: CASSSGTTYNSPLHF
j_gene: TRBJ2-3; d_gene: TRBD2; v_gene: TRBV4-3; abundance: once; CDR3nt: TGCGCCAGCAGCCGGACTTCTCGCGGACTAGCGATCAGAGGAGATACGCAGTATTTT; CDR3aa: CASSRTSRGLAIRGDTQYF
j_gene: TRBJ1-2; d_gene: NA; v_gene: TRBV5-4; abundance: NA; CDR3nt: TGTGCCAGCAGCTCTCCTACGGCGGCCCCTGGCTACACCTTC; CDR3aa: CASSSPTAAPGYTF
j_gene: TRBJ1-5; d_gene: TRBD1; v_gene: TRBV7-2; abundance: NA; CDR3nt: TGTGCCAGCAGCTTTGAAGGGACAGGGGACAATCAGCCCCAGCATTTT; CDR3aa: CASSFEGTGDNQPQHF
j_gene: TRBJ2-2; d_gene: NA; v_gene: TRBV2; abundance: NA; CDR3nt: TGTGCCAGCAGTGAGGCCAGGGGAGCCGGGGAGCTGTTTTTT; CDR3aa: CASSEARGAGELFF
j_gene: TRBJ1-3; d_gene: TRBD1; v_gene: TRBV19; abundance: NA; CDR3nt: TGTGCCAGTAGTATAGGGGACAGTCGTGGTGACACCATATATTTT; CDR3aa: CASSIGDSRGDTIYF
j_gene: TRBJ2-7; d_gene: TRBD2; v_gene: TRBV11-1; abundance: NA; CDR3nt: TGTGCCAGCAGCCGGGCTAGCGGCCTGAAGTACGAGCAGTACTTC; CDR3aa: CASSRASGLKYEQYF
j_gene: TRBJ1-1; d_gene: NA; v_gene: TRBV5-5; abundance: once; CDR3nt: TGTGCCAGCAGCCACGGGACACAGAACACTGAAGCTTTCTTT; CDR3aa: CASSHGTQNTEAFF
j_gene: TRBJ2-5; d_gene: TRBD2; v_gene: TRBV28; abundance: NA; CDR3nt: TGTGCCAGCAGTTCCCCTGGCGGGGGGACGGAGACCCAGTACTTC; CDR3aa: CASSSPGGGTETQYF
j_gene: TRBJ2-3; d_gene: NA; v_gene: TRBV4-2; abundance: NA; CDR3nt: TGTGCCAGCAGCCAAGAAGGGGGGGCCCGGGATACGCAGTATTTT; CDR3aa: CASSQEGGARDTQYF